What follows are 8 T cell receptor beta chains derived from one specimen sequenced in a study of OX40 agonist ivuxolimab in advanced cancers. The method was immunoSEQ multiplex PCR; TCRdb's version includes in-frame clones alone and lacks a portion of them. The profile shows about 80,000 clones, 88% of them singletons. The source material was CD4+ or CD8+ T cells sorted from blood, sampled in a trial of the OX40 agonist ivuxolimab. The receptors stem from an adult with an advanced solid tumor such as melanoma, head and neck, liver or kidney cancer.

V and J are TRBV2 and TRBJ2-6; 7 nucleotides match TRBD1. Germline V gene sequence: CDR1 SNHLY, CDR2 FYNNEI. The V segment lost 5 bases and the J segment 0 bases; nucleotides outside the gene matches: 7. The CDR3 is 17 amino acids. CDR3 DNA sequence: TGTGCCAGCAGTTGGGACAGTCCAAGCTCTGGGGCCAACGTCCTGACTTTC. Amino acid sequence: CASSWDSPSSGANVLTF.

The J gene is TRBJ2-1, the V gene TRBV5-1; the D is unclear. V was shortened by 0 bases and J by 1 base, with 17 bases between the two germline ends. The CDR3 covers 18 residues. Germline loops: CDR1 SGHRS, CDR2 YFSETQ. CDR3 sequence reads: CASSLAGGNHKSYNEQFF. Written as DNA, the CDR3 is TGCGCCAGCAGCTTGGCCGGCGGCAATCATAAGTCCTACAATGAGCAGTTCTTC. Full variable domain (remainder filled in from reference TRBV5-1 and TRBJ2-1): KAGVTQTPRYLIKTRGQQVTLSCSPISGHRSVSWYQQTPGQGLQFLFEYFSETQRNKGNFPGRFSGRQFSNSRSEMNVSTLELGDSALYLCASSLAGGNHKSYNEQFFGPGTRLTVL.

J is TRBJ2-5 and V is TRBV7-2; TRBD2 matches 9 bases. After removal of 3 bases from V and 5 bases from J, the junction contained 13 bases not matched to a gene. Germline assignment: CDR1 SGHTA and CDR2 FQGNSA. There are 17 residues in the CDR3. The CDR3 DNA is TGTGCCAGCAGCTTGGTAGGCGGGGGGGCCTTAATGGAGACCCAGTACTTC. The encoded protein is CASSLVGGGALMETQYF.

The V and J genes are TRBV19 and TRBJ1-2; D call uncertain. CDR3 length equals 12 residues. V lost 7 bases and J 8 bases, leaving 14 bases between the germline ends. Germline assignment: CDR1 LNHDA and CDR2 SQIVND (reference sequence). The DNA for the CDR3 is TGTGCCAGTAAACCGGCTTTTAGGGGCTACACCTTC. As protein: CASKPAFRGYTF. Drawing the rest from reference TRBV19 and TRBJ1-2, the complete variable domain is DGGITQSPKYLFRKEGQNVTLSCEQNLNHDAMYWYRQDPGQGLRLIYYSQIVNDFQKGDIAEGYSVSREKKESFPLTVTSAQKNPTAFYLCASKPAFRGYTFGSGTRLTVV.

The CDR3 region is CASNKGFLTDTQYF. CDR3 bases: TGTGCCAGCAACAAGGGATTCCTCACAGATACGCAGTATTTT. The rearrangement joins TRBV6-5 to TRBJ2-3; no reliable D call. Germline V gene sequence: CDR1 MNHEY, CDR2 SVGAGI. This CDR3 is 14 amino acids long. Trimming left V 7 bases short and J 2 bases short, with 13 bases between.

The chain has TRBV18 and TRBJ2-1; maybe TRBD2 (5 bases). The V end was cut by 3 bases, the J end by 11 bases, with 20 bases between. This CDR3 is built from 15 residues. CDR1 is KGHSH, CDR2 LQKENI, per germline. This CDR3 is CASSPTTPSGMQQFF. Here the CDR3 DNA reads TGTGCCAGCTCACCCACAACCCCGTCGGGAATGCAGCAGTTCTTC.

The chain carries TRBV7-2 and TRBJ1-2, with D maybe TRBD1 (6 bases). The CDR3 runs 14 residues. From germline, CDR1 is SGHTA and CDR2 FQGNSA. The germline V and J ends were trimmed by 4 bases and 4 bases, with 13 bases remaining between them. CDR3 nucleotide sequence: TGTGCCAGCAGCTCAGGCGGGGGGGCCTATGGCTACACCTTC. Its translation is CASSSGGGAYGYTF.

V gene TRBV7-9 combines with J gene TRBJ2-3; weak D call: TRBD2 (6 bases). Per germline, CDR1 SEHNR and CDR2 FQNEAQ (reference sequence). The CDR3 loop spans 17 amino acids. With 5 bases removed from V and 3 bases from J, the gap between germline ends came to 21 bases. The CDR3 nucleotides are TGTGCCAGCAGCCCAAGCCTGCGGGGTTTGGAAACAGATACGCAGTATTTT. It specifies CASSPSLRGLETDTQYF.